The next 15 T cell receptor beta chains were all read from a single sample in a study of T cell repertoires in cytomegalovirus infection. In TCRdb, the reads were re-called with MiXCR into one record per CDR3 protein. Of a few hundred thousand distinct CDR3 sequences in the sample, roughly 42% were seen once. No antigens are known for them. The source material was cultured PBMCs, sampled from culture after CMV antigen stimulation. These TCRs come from a human donor in good health (CMV status not recorded). Some clones in this sample may be carry-over from other donors' samples.

V is TRBV18 and J is TRBJ2-7; TRBD2 is a possible D gene (5 bases). Deletions cut 5 bases from V and 10 bases from J, with 18 bases between. The CDR3 totals 13 residues. In germline, CDR1 is KGHSH, CDR2 LQKENI. CDR3 DNA: TGTGCCAGCTCATCGGCGGAGCCCGGGGAACAGTACTTC. It codes for CASSSAEPGEQYF.

The chain is built from TRBV7-6 and TRBJ2-5, with TRBD1 matching 7 bases. Germline CDR1 SGHVS, CDR2 FNYEAQ. The ends lost 5 bases at V and 2 bases at J; junction bases unmatched: 8. The CDR3 runs to 15 residues. The CDR3 DNA follows: TGTGCCAGCAGCCAGAACAGGGGTGGACAAGAGACCCAGTACTTC. Translation gives CASSQNRGGQETQYF. Supplemented by reference TRBV7-6 and TRBJ2-5, the full variable domain reads GAGVSQSPRYKVTKRGQDVALRCDPISGHVSLYWYRQALGQGPEFLTYFNYEAQQDKSGLPNDRFSAERPEGSISTLTIQRTEQRDSAMYRCASSQNRGGQETQYFGPGTRLLVL.

V usage is TRBV6-5 and J usage is TRBJ2-2, with 7 nucleotides matching TRBD2. V gave up 6 bases and J gave up 3 bases; unmatched junction bases: 7. This CDR3 has 15 residues. CDR1 and CDR2 (germline): MNHEY, SVGAGI. DNA for the CDR3: TGTGCCAGCAGCAAGGGACTATGGGACACCGGGGAGCTGTTTTTT. Residues: CASSKGLWDTGELFF.

The rearrangement joins TRBV20-1 to TRBJ2-1, with D perhaps TRBD1 or TRBD2 (6 bases each). In germline, CDR1 is DFQATT, CDR2 SNEGSKA (reference sequence). V was trimmed by 2 bases and J by 6 bases, leaving 17 bases between them. CDR3 length: 15 amino acids. The CDR3 sequence is CSARRLEGGGNEQFF. The CDR3, as DNA: TGCAGTGCTAGACGGCTAGAGGGGGGAGGCAATGAGCAGTTCTTC.

This clonotype was detected a few times. V and J are TRBV7-9 and TRBJ2-1, with D uncertain. CDR1 is SEHNR, CDR2 FQNEAQ, per germline (reference sequence). V lost 4 bases, J lost 5 bases, and 21 bases lay in between. The CDR3 spans 17 residues. The CDR3 region is CASSSTRSRRIDNEQFF. The CDR3 coding sequence is TGTGCCAGCAGCTCTACCCGGTCCCGCCGAATCGACAATGAGCAGTTCTTC.

The genes are TRBV7-2 and TRBJ1-2; perhaps TRBD1 as D (6 bases). Trimming pared 1 base from V and 8 bases from J, leaving 17 bases between. Looked up from germline, CDR1 is SGHTA and CDR2 is FQGNSA. The CDR3 contains 15 residues. The CDR3 DNA reads as TGTGCCAGCAGCTTAGGTCGCAGGGGCGGTAGGGGCTACACCTTC. This encodes CASSLGRRGGRGYTF.

The CDR3: CASSNRPAGELFF. CDR3 nucleotides: TGTGCCAGCAGCAACCGACCGGCCGGGGAGCTGTTTTTT. The chain joins TRBV11-2 to TRBJ2-2, with D uncertain. The CDR3 extends over 13 amino acids. CDR1 is SGHAT and CDR2 is FQNNGV in the germline V gene. V lost 5 bases and J lost 6, with 10 bases in between. Full variable domain (outside the CDR3, taken from reference TRBV11-2 and TRBJ2-2): EAGVAQSPRYKIIEKRQSVAFWCNPISGHATLYWYQQILGQGPKLLIQFQNNGVVDDSQLPKDRFSAERLKGVDSTLKIQPAKLEDSAVYLCASSNRPAGELFFGEGSRLTVL.

This chain joins TRBV6-2 or TRBV6-3 and TRBJ2-7; D is uncertain. CDR1 MNHEY and CDR2 SVGEGT come from the germline V gene. The germline V and J ends were trimmed by 6 bases and 2 bases, with 8 bases remaining between them. CDR3 length: 12 residues. The CDR3 reads CASRVFPYEQYF. Here the CDR3 DNA reads TGTGCCAGCAGGGTATTTCCCTACGAGCAGTACTTC.

This clonotype was seen many times. J is TRBJ2-3 and V is TRBV7-2; 8 bases match TRBD2. Trimming took 4 bases from V and 2 from J; bases not matched to a gene: 11. The CDR3 is made up of 17 amino acids. The germline V gene has CDR1 SGHTA and CDR2 FQGNSA. DNA of the CDR3: TGTGCCAGCAGCTCCCCCGGGGTAGCGGGATACACAGATACGCAGTATTTT. It is translated as CASSSPGVAGYTDTQYF. Based on the CDR3 plus reference TRBV7-2 and TRBJ2-3, the full variable domain is GAGVSQSPSNKVTEKGKDVELRCDPISGHTALYWYRQSLGQGLEFLIYFQGNSAPDKSGLPSDRFSAERTGGSVSTLTIQRTQQEDSAVYLCASSSPGVAGYTDTQYFGPGTRLTVL.

With regard to this clonotype: Possible read error: a much larger clone is one base away. The final CDR3 position lacks the conserved phenylalanine or tryptophan, pointing to a likely read error. This chain uses TRBV7-2 with TRBJ2-1; 8 bases agree with TRBD1. V lost 2 bases and J lost 1; bases outside the gene matches: 13. The CDR3 totals 19 residues. Germline CDR1 reads SGHTA; CDR2 reads FQGNSA. CDR3 in amino acids: CASSLPSRGRFVSYNEQFY. CDR3 in DNA: TGTGCCAGCAGCTTACCCAGCAGGGGGCGTTTTGTTTCCTACAATGAGCAGTTCTAC.

The chain combines TRBV20-1 with TRBJ2-3; D ambiguous. The germline V and J ends were trimmed by 0 bases and 2 bases, with 15 bases remaining between them. The CDR3 spans 16 residues. Germline lookup yields CDR1 DFQATT and CDR2 SNEGSKA (reference sequence). The chain's CDR3 is CSARDSRVPDTDTQYF. CDR3 nucleotides: TGCAGTGCTAGAGACTCTAGGGTCCCTGACACAGATACGCAGTATTTT.

The rearrangement joins TRBV20-1 to TRBJ2-2; 7 nucleotides line up with TRBD1. Germline V CDR1 and CDR2: DFQATT, SNEGSKA (reference sequence). V lost 6 bases, J lost 6 bases, and 7 bases stayed unmatched. The CDR3 contains 13 residues. CDR3 sequence (DNA): TGCAGTGCCCTCGACAGGGTCGCCGGGGAGCTGTTTTTT. Protein: CSALDRVAGELFF.

This chain connects TRBV7-9 to TRBJ2-1; TRBD1 agrees at 7 bases. The CDR3 extends over 14 amino acids. Germline trimming cut 4 bases from V and 4 bases from J; bases unmatched to any gene: 4. CDR1 is SEHNR, CDR2 FQNEAQ, per germline (reference sequence). For the CDR3, the DNA is TGTGCCAGCAGCTCCGGGACAGATTACAATGAGCAGTTCTTC. It translates to CASSSGTDYNEQFF.

This clonotype came up a few times. The chain couples TRBV7-2 to TRBJ2-7; 12 bases align to TRBD2. V was pared by 5 bases and J by 2 bases, with 4 bases of the junction left unmatched. CDR1 SGHTA and CDR2 FQGNSA come from the germline V gene. The CDR3 extends over 15 amino acids. As DNA, the CDR3 is TGTGCCAGCAGCCAGACTAGCGGGGGTACCTACGAGCAGTACTTC. Translation gives CASSQTSGGTYEQYF.

This chain links TRBV7-8 with TRBJ2-4; 8 bases line up with TRBD1. The V segment lost 5 bases and the J segment 13 bases; nucleotides outside the gene matches: 7. This CDR3 comprises 12 residues. Germline-derived CDR1 and CDR2 are SGHVS and FQNEAQ. The CDR3 DNA reads as TGTGCCAGCAGCGTGGGCAGGGGGCCACAGTACTTC. This codes for CASSVGRGPQYF.